Listed below are T cell receptor beta chains from one sample, sequenced in a study of identical twins. TCRdb ran MiXCR on the 5' RACE reads and lists one entry per CDR3 protein. The table records a few hundred thousand distinct CDR3 sequences, approximately 17% of them present only once. Source material: naive T cells sorted from blood. The origin of the receptors is a man aged 45 to 65 in good health. Each CDR3 is given with its conserved first and last residue. Each record gives: clone size, V gene, D gene, J gene, CDR3 DNA, CDR3 protein. D genes are given only for firm matches. The size field is filled for only some rows; it gives once, few, many or a size class.

>few|TRBV12-3/TRBV12-4|NA|TRBJ1-6
TGTGCCAGCAGTTTAGCATTTTCCTATAATTCACCCCTCCACTTT
CASSLAFSYNSPLHF
>NA|TRBV7-2|TRBD1|TRBJ2-1
TGTGCCAGCAGCGCGACCGGGACAGAGTTTGAGCAGTTCTTC
CASSATGTEFEQFF
>few|TRBV4-1|TRBD1|TRBJ1-2
TGCGCCAGCAGCCAAGATTCCTGGACAGGAACTCCAAGCCGGTACACCTTC
CASSQDSWTGTPSRYTF
>NA|TRBV24-1|NA|TRBJ2-3
TGTGCCACCAGTGCGGGCAGGGGCAACACAGATACGCAGTATTTT
CATSAGRGNTDTQYF
>many|TRBV7-8|NA|TRBJ2-1
TGTGCCAGCAGCTCAAGTGTCTCCAATGAGCAGTTCTTC
CASSSSVSNEQFF
>few|TRBV7-2|TRBD2|TRBJ2-3
TGTGCCAGCAGCCGAACTAGCGGGATAATAGATACGCAGTATTTT
CASSRTSGIIDTQYF
>few|TRBV20-1|NA|TRBJ1-2
TGCAGTGCTATCCCTAAATCATTGTTGGTCTTGGGCTATGGCTACACCTTC
CSAIPKSLLVLGYGYTF
>NA|TRBV14|TRBD1|TRBJ1-5
TGTGCCAGCAGCCATTGGACAGGGTTCGAGCAGCCCCAGCATTTT
CASSHWTGFEQPQHF
>NA|TRBV27|NA|TRBJ1-1
TGTGCCAGCAGTTTTTTGGGGAGCAGGGCTTTCTTT
CASSFLGSRAFF
>few|TRBV2|TRBD1|TRBJ2-1
TGTGCCAGCATTTGGGACAGCTCCTACAATGAGCAGTTCTTC
CASIWDSSYNEQFF
>few|TRBV20-1|NA|TRBJ2-3
TGCGGAGGGGGGGACCCCCACACAGATACGCAGTATTTT
CGGGDPHTDTQYF
>few|TRBV5-1|NA|TRBJ1-4
TGCGCCAGCAGCTTGGACACAGCTGAAAAACTGTTTTTT
CASSLDTAEKLFF
>many|TRBV19|TRBD2|TRBJ2-1
TGTGCCAGTACCCTCGGCGGGAGGAAATACAATGAGCAGTTCTTC
CASTLGGRKYNEQFF
>many|TRBV15|TRBD2|TRBJ2-7
TGTGCCACCAGCAGAGAGACTAGCGGAACCTACGAGCAGTACTTC
CATSRETSGTYEQYF
>many|TRBV13|NA|TRBJ2-7
TGTGCCAGCAGCTCGGCCCTGGGTAAGGGTAGGTACGAGCAGTACTTC
CASSSALGKGRYEQYF
>few|TRBV5-5|TRBD1|TRBJ1-1
TGTGCCAGCAGAAGACAGGGATCGGCGGTGAACACTGAAGCTTTCTTT
CASRRQGSAVNTEAFF
>NA|TRBV7-9|NA|TRBJ2-7
TGTGCCAGCAGCTTAGGAAGGTTCGAGCAGTACTTC
CASSLGRFEQYF
>NA|TRBV20-1|NA|TRBJ1-5
TGCAGTGCTAGGAGCGGGGACCAGCCCCAGCATTTT
CSARSGDQPQHF
>NA|TRBV4-2|NA|TRBJ2-7
TGTGCCAGCAGCCAAGATCAGGTGACTGGGATTTACGAGCAGTACTTC
CASSQDQVTGIYEQYF
>many|TRBV5-1|TRBD1|TRBJ2-5
TGCGCCAGCAGCTCCACCGGGACAGGGGTTGGGGAGACCCAGTACTTC
CASSSTGTGVGETQYF
>few|TRBV12-3/TRBV12-4|TRBD2|TRBJ2-1
TGTGCCAGCGGACAGTCTAGCGGGAGGGCCTTCAATGAGCAGTTCTTC
CASGQSSGRAFNEQFF
>NA|TRBV23-1|TRBD1|TRBJ1-1
TGCGCCAGCAAGCAGGGGGCGCGGGTTTTGACTGAAGCTTTCTTT
CASKQGARVLTEAFF
>many|TRBV20-1|TRBD1|TRBJ2-5
TGCAGTGCGGACAGGGGAGAGACCCAGTACTTC
CSADRGETQYF
>few|TRBV28|TRBD2|TRBJ2-7
TGTGCCAGCACAGAAGCCGTCGGAGGCGGGGAGGGGGAGCAGTACTTC
CASTEAVGGGEGEQYF
>NA|TRBV10-3|NA|TRBJ2-3
TGTGCCATCAACGGAAAGAGCACAGATACGCAGTATTTT
CAINGKSTDTQYF
>NA|TRBV28|TRBD2|TRBJ2-7
TGTGCCAGCAGTTTATCTCTGGGGGGGTCCTACGAGCAGTACTTC
CASSLSLGGSYEQYF
>NA|TRBV12-3/TRBV12-4|NA|TRBJ2-2
TGTGCCAGCAGTTTCGGTGGGGGGGGCCTAAACACCGGGGAGCTGTTTTTT
CASSFGGGGLNTGELFF
>once|TRBV18|TRBD1|TRBJ1-5
TGTGCCAGCTCACCACTGGGACAGGGCGATCAGCCCCAGCATTTT
CASSPLGQGDQPQHF
>many|TRBV5-1|TRBD1|TRBJ2-7
TGCGCCAGCAGCTTGGGACAGGGGTCCTCCGAGCAGTACTTC
CASSLGQGSSEQYF
>few|TRBV19|NA|TRBJ1-5
TGTGCCAGTAGTATTTTGGAGAATCAGCCCCAGCATTTT
CASSILENQPQHF
>few|TRBV20-1|NA|TRBJ2-1
TGCAGTGCCGCGGCGTGGGGGGCGCGTAATGAGCAGTTCTTC
CSAAAWGARNEQFF
>NA|TRBV6-1|TRBD1|TRBJ2-7
TGTGCCAGCAGCCGACAGGGGCCCTCAGAAGCCTACGAGCAGTACTTC
CASSRQGPSEAYEQYF
>few|TRBV27|TRBD2|TRBJ2-1
TGTGCCAGCAGTTTCAGTCCGGGACTAGGTTCCTACAATGAGCAGTTCTTC
CASSFSPGLGSYNEQFF
>many|TRBV12-3/TRBV12-4|TRBD1|TRBJ1-6
TGTGCCAGCAGTGGACAGGGGTTCAATTCACCCCTCCACTTT
CASSGQGFNSPLHF
>NA|TRBV20-1|TRBD2|TRBJ2-5
TGCAGTGCCACAACCATACTGACTAGCGGATACCAAGAGACCCAGTACTTC
CSATTILTSGYQETQYF
>NA|TRBV20-1|TRBD2|TRBJ2-3
TGCAGTGCTTCCCGGGGGGGAATCACAGATACGCAGTATTTT
CSASRGGITDTQYF
>few|TRBV6-1|NA|TRBJ1-2
TGTGCCAGTTGTAGGGGAGGGAACTATGGCTACACCTTC
CASCRGGNYGYTF
>many|TRBV4-1|NA|TRBJ1-3
TGCGCCAGCAGCCGCCGCGGGAACAGGGCACCTGGAAACACCATATATTTT
CASSRRGNRAPGNTIYF
>few|TRBV18|TRBD2|TRBJ2-3
TGTGCCAGCTCACCAAAGCGGGAGGCCACAGATACGCAGTATTTT
CASSPKREATDTQYF
>many|TRBV10-3|NA|TRBJ2-5
TGTGCCATCAAGGCCAGTGATCGAGAGACCCAGTACTTC
CAIKASDRETQYF
>many|TRBV29-1|TRBD1|TRBJ2-5
TGCAGCGCGTACAGGGGGAACCAAGAGACCCAGTACTTC
CSAYRGNQETQYF
>few|TRBV7-2|NA|TRBJ1-6
TGTGCCAGCAGCTTGGCTCCCGGGGGACCCCTCCACTTT
CASSLAPGGPLHF